This TCR beta chain was sequenced for a study of control samples from healthy donors and cancer patients. The method was immunoSEQ multiplex PCR; TCRdb's version includes in-frame clones alone and lacks a portion of them. The sample yields some 220,000 clones, around 94% seen once. This CDR3 spans 15 amino acids. Germline loops: CDR1 SGHRS, CDR2 YFSETQ. The J segment lost 4 bases and the V segment lost 5 bases, leaving 7 bases of the junction unmatched. As regards this clone: Other DNA variants within this sample encode the same CDR3.

This chain joins TRBV5-1 and TRBJ2-5; 11 nucleotides agree with TRBD1. The origin of this receptor is a man aged 45-60 years in good health. The sequencing input was blood. The CDR3 loop reads CASSLAGTGGETQYF. CDR3 DNA: TGCGCCAGCAGTCTGGCCGGGACAGGGGGAGAGACCCAGTACTTC.